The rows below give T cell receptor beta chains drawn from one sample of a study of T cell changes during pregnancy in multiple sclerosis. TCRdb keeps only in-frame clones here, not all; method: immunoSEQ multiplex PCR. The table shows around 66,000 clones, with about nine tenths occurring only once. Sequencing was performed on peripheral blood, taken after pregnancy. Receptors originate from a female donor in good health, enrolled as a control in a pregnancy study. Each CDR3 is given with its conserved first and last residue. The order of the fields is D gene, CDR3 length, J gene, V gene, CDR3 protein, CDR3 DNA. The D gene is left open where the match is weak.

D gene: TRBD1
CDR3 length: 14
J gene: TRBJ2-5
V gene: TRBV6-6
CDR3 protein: CASSYRTGKETQYF
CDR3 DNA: TGTGCCAGCAGTTACCGGACAGGGAAAGAGACCCAGTACTTC

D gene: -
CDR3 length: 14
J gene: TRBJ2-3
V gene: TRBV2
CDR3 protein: CASSVKGVTDTQYF
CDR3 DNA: TGTGCCAGCAGTGTCAAGGGAGTGACAGATACGCAGTATTTT

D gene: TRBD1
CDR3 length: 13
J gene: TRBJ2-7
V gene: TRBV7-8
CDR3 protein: CASSLDRGYEQYF
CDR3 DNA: TGTGCCAGCAGCTTAGACAGGGGCTACGAGCAGTACTTC

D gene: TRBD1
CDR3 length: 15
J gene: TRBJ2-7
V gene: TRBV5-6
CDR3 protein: CASSPDRGMSYEQYF
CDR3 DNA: TGTGCCAGCAGCCCCGACAGGGGGATGTCCTACGAGCAGTACTTC

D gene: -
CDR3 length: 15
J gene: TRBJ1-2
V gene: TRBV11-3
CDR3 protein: CASSSHREANYGYTF
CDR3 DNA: TGTGCCAGCAGCTCACACAGAGAAGCTAACTATGGCTACACCTTC

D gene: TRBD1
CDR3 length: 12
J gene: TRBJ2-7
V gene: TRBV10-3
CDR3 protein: CATGGDREEQYF
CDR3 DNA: TGTGCCACGGGCGGGGACAGGGAAGAGCAGTACTTC

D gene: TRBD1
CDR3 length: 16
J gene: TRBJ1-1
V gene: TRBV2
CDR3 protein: CASSSTARQGDTEAFF
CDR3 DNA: TGTGCCAGCAGTTCGACCGCCCGACAGGGAGACACTGAAGCTTTCTTT

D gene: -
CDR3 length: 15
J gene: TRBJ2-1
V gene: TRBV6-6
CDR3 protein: CASSYSQGSGNEQFF
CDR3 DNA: TGTGCCAGCAGTTACTCGCAGGGGTCTGGGAATGAGCAGTTCTTC

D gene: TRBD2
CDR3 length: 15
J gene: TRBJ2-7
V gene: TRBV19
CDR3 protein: CASSTTSGDSYEQYF
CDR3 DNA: TGTGCCAGTAGTACAACTAGCGGGGACTCCTACGAGCAGTACTTC

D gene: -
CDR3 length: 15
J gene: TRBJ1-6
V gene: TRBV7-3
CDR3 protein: CASSSNPGTNSPLHF
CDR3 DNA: TGTGCCAGCAGCTCTAACCCCGGTACTAATTCACCCCTCCACTTT

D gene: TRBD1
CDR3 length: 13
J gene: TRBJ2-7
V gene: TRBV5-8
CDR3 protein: CASSLDRGLEQYF
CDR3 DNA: TGTGCCAGCAGCTTGGACAGGGGGCTCGAGCAGTACTTC